Below, 5 T cell receptor beta chains from the same sample are listed, as sequenced in a study of shared clonotypes between healthy human individuals (TCRdb year 2020). The library was generated by the immunoSEQ multiplex PCR assay. TCRdb obtained this table from immuneACCESS and retained in-frame rearrangements with V and J assigned. These tables miss some clones; where compared with another copy, unresolved V genes account for less than half of the shortfall, and the remainder is unexplained. Counted in this sample were approximately 2,000,000 clones; under 95% of them appeared once. The leading ten clones occupy about 0.41% of the sample. Sequences were obtained from naive CD4+ T cells from PBMCs. The cell subset or site label of this sample denotes: CD45RA+ positively selected. The receptor set was obtained from a man aged 18 to 35 in good health. Some clones in this sample may be carry-over from other donors' samples.

The chain is built from TRBV27 and TRBJ1-1; the match to TRBD1 covers 7 bases. Germline loops: CDR1 MNHEY, CDR2 SMNVEV (reference sequence). This CDR3 has 13 amino acids. With V trimmed by 4 bases and J by 4 bases, 3 bases remained unmatched. DNA of the CDR3: TGTGCCAGCAGTTCACAGGGGATCACTGAAGCTTTCTTT. This translates into CASSSQGITEAFF.

The rearrangement uses TRBV7-2 and TRBJ2-1, with D perhaps TRBD1 or TRBD2 (5 bases each). The CDR3 runs to 18 residues. The germline V gene has CDR1 SGHTA and CDR2 FQGNSA. Trimming pared 0 bases from V and 1 base from J, leaving 16 bases between. The CDR3 region has the DNA TGTGCCAGCAGCTTAGCCCCGGGACCCCAGGAGTCCTACAATGAGCAGTTCTTC. Translation gives CASSLAPGPQESYNEQFF.

The genes are TRBV6-6 and TRBJ2-3; D not certain. Looked up from germline, CDR1 is MNHNY and CDR2 is SVGAGI (reference sequence). The V end was cut by 7 bases, the J end by 0 bases, with 11 bases between. The CDR3 spans 14 residues. CDR3 DNA sequence: TGTGCCAGCATTGATAGGATTAGCACAGATACGCAGTATTTT. Protein: CASIDRISTDTQYF.

The rearrangement joins TRBV11-1 to TRBJ2-5; 15 bases line up with TRBD2. Per germline, CDR1 SGHAT and CDR2 FQDESV (reference sequence). This CDR3 region has 16 residues. Trimming cost V 3 bases and J 3 bases; bases outside gene matches: 2. The CDR3: CASSLGLAGGKETQYF. CDR3 nucleotide sequence: TGTGCCAGCAGCTTGGGACTAGCGGGAGGAAAAGAGACCCAGTACTTC.

This rearrangement joins TRBV5-1 to TRBJ1-2; no clear D gene. CDR1 is SGHRS, CDR2 YFSETQ, per germline. The CDR3 is 14 residues long. Trimming removed 4 bases from V and 4 bases from J, with 14 bases in between. The DNA of the CDR3 is TGCGCCAGCAGCCGAAACCAGGATCCCTATGGCTACACCTTC. Translated: CASSRNQDPYGYTF.